This TCR beta chain derives from a study of blood T cell repertoires in COVID-19. On the study more broadly: From the United States, Italy and Spain came samples of acute and convalescent COVID-19.

The germline V gene encodes CDR1 SGHRS and CDR2 YFSETQ. Germline trimming cut 9 bases from V and 1 base from J; bases unmatched to any gene: 3. This CDR3 is built from 12 residues. Study processing details: Reference gene primers were amplified, and this amplification served to estimate nucleated cell counts. Using immunoSEQ multiplex PCR, the repertoire was profiled, and TCRdb retains in-frame clones only, with some absent. V and J calls and clone size are given by that table; D and trimming were obtained from the DNA. The sample includes under 200,000 clones, over 80% seen only once; the top ten take more than 7%.

The sequence derives from a woman over 75 with active or convalescent COVID-19. The gene calls are TRBV5-1 and TRBJ1-1; 7 bases match TRBD1. The specimen sequenced was peripheral blood. DNA for the CDR3: TGCGCCAACACAGGGGAGAACACTGAAGCTTTCTTT. Protein product: CANTGENTEAFF.